The next 30 T cell receptor beta chains were all read from a single sample in a study of blood T cell repertoires in COVID-19. Sequenced by immunoSEQ multiplex PCR; TCRdb stores in-frame clones only, minus some. The profile shows about 61,000 clones, almost 90% of them singletons. Input material: peripheral blood. Receptor source: a woman aged 50 to 60 with active or convalescent COVID-19.

This sequence joins TRBV5-4 and TRBJ1-6, with TRBD1 matching 9 bases. From germline, CDR1 is SGHNT and CDR2 YYREEE (reference sequence). The CDR3 is 15 amino acids. The V and J ends lost 2 bases and 10 bases, in that order; junction bases with no gene match: 7. The CDR3 region has the DNA TGTGCCAGCAGCTTAACGGGACAGGGCTTGTCACCCCTCCACTTT. Protein: CASSLTGQGLSPLHF.

This clone was picked up a small number of times. This chain links TRBV4-1 with TRBJ2-1, with a possible D match to TRBD1 (6 bases). The CDR3 is 17 residues long. Between the trimmed V and J ends, which lost 0 bases and 3 bases, there was a span of 15 bases. Per germline, CDR1 MGHRA and CDR2 YSYEKL. Here the CDR3 DNA reads TGCGCCAGCAGCCAAGATCTTGGTACAGGGCACTACAATGAGCAGTTCTTC. It is translated as CASSQDLGTGHYNEQFF.

This clone showed up just once. V gene TRBV5-1 combines with J gene TRBJ2-2; 7 bases are a match to TRBD1. Germline loops: CDR1 SGHRS, CDR2 YFSETQ. The CDR3 covers 16 residues. J gave up 2 bases and V 5 bases, and 9 bases lay outside the gene matches. DNA for the CDR3: TGCGCCAGCAGTTCCGGGACAGAAGTAAACACCGGGGAGCTGTTTTTT. As protein: CASSSGTEVNTGELFF. Drawing the rest from reference TRBV5-1 and TRBJ2-2, the complete variable domain is KAGVTQTPRYLIKTRGQQVTLSCSPISGHRSVSWYQQTPGQGLQFLFEYFSETQRNKGNFPGRFSGRQFSNSRSEMNVSTLELGDSALYLCASSSGTEVNTGELFFGEGSRLTVL.

The gene calls are TRBV18 and TRBJ1-2; the D gene is possibly TRBD1 (6 bases). Germline V gene data show CDR1 as KGHSH and CDR2 as LQKENI. Between the trimmed V and J ends, which lost 3 bases and 2 bases, there was a span of 10 bases. This CDR3 is 14 amino acids long. The CDR3 sequence is CASSPTTGNYGYTF. In DNA, the CDR3 is TGTGCCAGCTCACCCACTACAGGGAACTATGGCTACACCTTC. Full variable domain (missing parts from reference TRBV18 and TRBJ1-2): NAGVMQNPRHLVRRRGQEARLRCSPMKGHSHVYWYRQLPEEGLKFMVYLQKENIIDESGMPKERFSAEFPKEGPSILRIQQVVRGDSAAYFCASSPTTGNYGYTFGSGTRLTVV.

The rearrangement links TRBV3-1 (or the pseudogene TRBV3-2) to TRBJ2-1; TRBD1 might be the D (5 bases). V gave up 4 bases and J gave up 8 bases, with 15 bases separating them. The length of the CDR3 is 14 residues. Germline V gene data show CDR1 as LGHDT and CDR2 as YNNKEL (reference sequence). DNA for the CDR3: TGTGCCAGCAGCCCCCAGGTCCTGGGGCATGAGCAGTTCTTC. Protein: CASSPQVLGHEQFF.

This chain connects TRBV30 to TRBJ2-5; D is perhaps TRBD1 (6 bases). The CDR3 extends over 13 amino acids. V lost 3 bases and J 5 bases, leaving 13 bases between the germline ends. Germline V gene sequence: CDR1 GTSNPN, CDR2 SVGIG (reference sequence). The CDR3 sequence is CAWSRGGLETQYF. The CDR3 DNA follows: TGTGCCTGGAGCAGAGGGGGTCTGGAGACCCAGTACTTC.

J is TRBJ2-4 and V is TRBV27; 9 positions match TRBD1. V lost 9 bases and J lost 1; bases outside the gene matches: 13. The CDR3 is 17 residues long. CDR1 is MNHEY, CDR2 SMNVEV, per germline (reference sequence). CDR3 loop: CASSTGGAYRAKNIQYF. CDR3 nucleotides: TGTGCCAGTTCGACAGGGGGAGCGTATAGGGCCAAAAACATTCAGTACTTC.

The V call is TRBV3-1 (or the pseudogene TRBV3-2), the J call TRBJ1-4; the D gene is possibly TRBD1 (6 bases). Trimming removed 5 bases at V and 8 bases at J, with 15 bases between. Germline-derived CDR1 and CDR2 are LGHDT and YNNKEL (reference sequence). The CDR3 is made up of 14 amino acids. CDR3 sequence (DNA): TGTGCCAGCAGCAATACAGGGATAGGCGAAAAACTGTTTTTT. It encodes CASSNTGIGEKLFF.

This chain connects TRBV5-1 to TRBJ2-2; 8 nucleotides match TRBD2. This CDR3 is 16 amino acids long. Germline V gives CDR1 SGHRS, CDR2 YFSETQ. Trimming took 4 bases from V and 7 from J; bases not matched to a gene: 12. The CDR3 DNA is TGCGCCAGCAGCCCTACTAGCGGCGCGACTGGCGGGGAGCTGTTTTTT. It yields the protein CASSPTSGATGGELFF.

J is TRBJ2-1 and V is TRBV6-5; D is possibly TRBD1 (6 bases). Trimming left V 6 bases short and J 3 bases short, with 9 bases between. Per germline, CDR1 MNHEY and CDR2 SVGAGI. The length of the CDR3 is 13 residues. For the CDR3, the DNA is TGTGCCAGCAGACAGGGTTTCTACAATGAGCAGTTCTTC. It specifies CASRQGFYNEQFF.

The chain carries TRBV18 and TRBJ1-1; D not certain. The germline V and J ends were trimmed by 6 bases and 0 bases, with 14 bases remaining between them. The CDR3 has 15 amino acids. From germline, CDR1 is KGHSH and CDR2 LQKENI. The CDR3 coding sequence is TGTGCCAGCTCCCTTGCCTTAACTATGAACACTGAAGCTTTCTTT. Translated, it gives CASSLALTMNTEAFF.

By sample fraction, this clone is medium-sized (0.01 to 0.1%). J is TRBJ1-1 and V is TRBV2; 9 bases map to TRBD1. Per germline, CDR1 SNHLY and CDR2 FYNNEI. The length of the CDR3 is 14 residues. The V and J ends lost 7 bases and 5 bases, in that order; junction bases with no gene match: 8. In nucleotides, the CDR3 is TGTGCCAGCAAGCCGGACAGGGGATCTACTGAAGCTTTCTTT. Amino acid sequence: CASKPDRGSTEAFF.

The chain combines TRBV28 with TRBJ1-1; tentatively, D is TRBD1 (5 bases). V lost 4 bases to trimming and J lost 4 bases, with 10 bases between them. This CDR3 contains 13 residues. Per germline, CDR1 MDHEN and CDR2 SYDVKM. CDR3: CASSSPQGTEAFF. The CDR3 bases are TGTGCCAGCAGTTCTCCCCAGGGCACTGAAGCTTTCTTT.

The gene calls are TRBV6-4 and TRBJ2-3; D is ambiguous. The CDR3 extends over 14 amino acids. V dropped 2 bases and J dropped 6 bases, with 12 bases sitting between them. In germline, CDR1 is MRHNA, CDR2 SNTAGT. The CDR3 here is CASSDPIPVDTQYF. CDR3 sequence (DNA): TGTGCCAGCAGTGACCCTATCCCGGTGGATACGCAGTATTTT.

This clone appeared once. The rearrangement uses TRBV2 and TRBJ1-2, with D possibly TRBD1 on 5 matching bases. V was pared by 5 bases and J by 7 bases, with 14 bases between. Per germline, CDR1 SNHLY and CDR2 FYNNEI. The CDR3 totals 13 residues. The CDR3 sequence is CASSRDSQVGYTF. DNA for the CDR3: TGTGCCAGCAGTAGAGACAGCCAGGTTGGCTACACCTTC.

Regarding this clone: The sample holds other DNA sequences that translate to the same CDR3. The genes are TRBV14 and TRBJ2-3, with D uncertain. Between the trimmed V and J ends, which lost 3 bases and 2 bases, there was a span of 9 bases. Germline V gene lookup returns CDR1 SGHDN and CDR2 FVKESK. The CDR3 consists of 14 residues. The CDR3: CASSQARHTDTQYF. The CDR3 nucleotides read TGTGCCAGCAGCCAGGCCAGACACACAGATACGCAGTATTTT.

This sequence joins TRBV7-2 and TRBJ1-1; 8 nucleotides agree with TRBD1. Per germline, CDR1 SGHTA and CDR2 FQGNSA. The CDR3 sequence is 15 residues long. The J segment lost 5 bases and the V segment lost 5 bases, leaving 10 bases of the junction unmatched. As DNA, the CDR3 is TGTGCCAGCAGCCTCCGGGACAGGAGCCCTACTGAAGCTTTCTTT. As protein: CASSLRDRSPTEAFF.

The chain is built from TRBV3-1 (or the pseudogene TRBV3-2) and TRBJ2-7; TRBD2 is a possible D gene (6 bases). The germline V gene encodes CDR1 LGHDT and CDR2 YNNKEL (reference sequence). The V gene lost 5 bases and the J gene lost 0 bases, with 17 bases spanning the gap. The CDR3 spans 16 residues. CDR3: CASSSMGAGSSYEQYF. In nucleotides, the CDR3 is TGTGCCAGCAGCTCCATGGGCGCCGGGAGCTCCTACGAGCAGTACTTC.

This clone has a single count. The chain couples TRBV6-2 or TRBV6-3 to TRBJ2-5; 7 bases line up with TRBD2. The ends lost 5 bases at V and 2 bases at J; junction bases unmatched: 5. CDR1 and CDR2 from the germline V gene are MNHEY and SVGEGT. The CDR3 runs 14 residues. CDR3 DNA: TGTGCCAGCAGTAGTAGCGGGTTACAAGAGACCCAGTACTTC. It yields the protein CASSSSGLQETQYF.

The CDR3 region is CASSVGQGAFF. DNA of the CDR3: TGTGCCAGCAGCGTGGGACAGGGAGCTTTCTTT. This rearrangement joins TRBV12-3 or TRBV12-4 to TRBJ1-1; 9 bases match TRBD1. V was clipped by 6 bases and J by 10 bases; unmatched bases: 3. The CDR3 spans 11 residues.

The chain carries TRBV2 and TRBJ1-5, with TRBD1 identical over 7 bases. Germline CDR1 and CDR2: SNHLY and FYNNEI. J lost 3 bases, V lost 3 bases, and 2 bases had no gene match. CDR3 length equals 14 residues. The CDR3 spells CASSETGFNQPQHF. CDR3 bases: TGTGCCAGCAGTGAGACAGGGTTCAATCAGCCCCAGCATTTT.

A single count supports this clone. V usage is TRBV9 and J usage is TRBJ2-2; TRBD2 aligns across 8 bases. The length of the CDR3 is 17 residues. The germline V gene encodes CDR1 SGDLS and CDR2 YYNGEE. The ends lost 0 bases at V and 5 bases at J; junction bases unmatched: 9. The CDR3 region is CASSVDEREIRTGELFF. The CDR3 DNA sequence: TGTGCCAGCAGCGTAGATGAGCGGGAGATTCGGACCGGGGAGCTGTTTTTT.

The V call is TRBV29-1, the J call TRBJ1-3, with D tentatively TRBD1 (5 bases). Germline assignment: CDR1 SQVTM and CDR2 ANQGSEA. V shed 4 bases and J shed 0 bases, with 7 bases lying between them. This CDR3 is built from 13 residues. CDR3 coding DNA: TGCAGCGTTGCAGGGCTCTCTGGAAACACCATATATTTT. This encodes CSVAGLSGNTIYF.

The V gene is TRBV28, the J gene TRBJ2-1, with 9 bases aligning to TRBD1. Germline CDR1 and CDR2: MDHEN and SYDVKM. There are 16 residues in the CDR3. V dropped 6 bases and J dropped 7; count of bases not matched to a gene: 13. The CDR3, as DNA: TGTGCCAGCAGCCAAACCGGGACAGGGAGGGAGAATGAGCAGTTCTTC. This translates into CASSQTGTGRENEQFF.

The gene calls are TRBV9 and TRBJ2-3; 14 bases align to TRBD2. Germline V lookup: CDR1 SGDLS, CDR2 YYNGEE. The CDR3 loop spans 17 amino acids. V shed 4 bases, J shed 2 bases, and the junction held 6 bases outside the gene matches. The CDR3 reads CASSFRGLAGDTDTQYF. The CDR3 region has the DNA TGTGCCAGCAGCTTTAGGGGACTAGCGGGAGACACAGATACGCAGTATTTT.

The rearrangement joins TRBV29-1 to TRBJ2-3, with a weak D call TRBD2 (6 bases). The CDR3 extends over 13 amino acids. The germline V gene has CDR1 SQVTM and CDR2 ANQGSEA. The V and J ends lost 3 bases and 2 bases respectively, with 9 bases between them. The CDR3 DNA is TGCAGCGTTGAGGTAGCGGCCACAGATACGCAGTATTTT. It translates to CSVEVAATDTQYF.

The V and J genes are TRBV10-2 and TRBJ1-5; D is unresolved. There are 15 residues in the CDR3. V was trimmed by 4 bases and J by 1 base, leaving 11 bases between them. The germline gives CDR1 WSHSY, CDR2 SAAADI. Here the CDR3 reads CASSALSGSNQPQHF. The CDR3 DNA sequence: TGCGCCAGCAGTGCCTTGTCCGGGAGCAATCAGCCCCAGCATTTT.

V usage is TRBV5-1 and J usage is TRBJ1-3; TRBD1 matches at 8 bases. V lost 4 bases and J lost 4; bases outside the gene matches: 7. Per the germline V gene, CDR1 is SGHRS and CDR2 is YFSETQ. This CDR3 has 15 residues. CDR3 nucleotides: TGCGCCAGCAGCCCCCGGACAGGGACGGGAAACACCATATATTTT. It specifies CASSPRTGTGNTIYF.

The V gene is TRBV9, the J gene TRBJ1-1; TRBD1 might be the D (5 bases). The V end lost 2 bases, the J end lost 5 bases, and 13 bases lay between the germline ends. Germline values: CDR1 SGDLS, CDR2 YYNGEE. The CDR3 runs to 14 residues. CDR3 protein: CASSVWEGRTEAFF. The DNA of the CDR3 is TGTGCCAGCAGCGTCTGGGAGGGGAGGACTGAAGCTTTCTTT.

The rearrangement uses TRBV18 and TRBJ2-1, with 9 bases lining up with TRBD2. The length of the CDR3 is 17 residues. After removal of 1 base from V and 8 bases from J, the junction contained 12 bases not matched to a gene. Germline-derived CDR1 and CDR2 are KGHSH and LQKENI. CDR3 nucleotide sequence: TGTGCCAGCTCACCACTGTCGGGCGGGAGGGCCAGAGATGAGCAGTTCTTC. As protein: CASSPLSGGRARDEQFF.